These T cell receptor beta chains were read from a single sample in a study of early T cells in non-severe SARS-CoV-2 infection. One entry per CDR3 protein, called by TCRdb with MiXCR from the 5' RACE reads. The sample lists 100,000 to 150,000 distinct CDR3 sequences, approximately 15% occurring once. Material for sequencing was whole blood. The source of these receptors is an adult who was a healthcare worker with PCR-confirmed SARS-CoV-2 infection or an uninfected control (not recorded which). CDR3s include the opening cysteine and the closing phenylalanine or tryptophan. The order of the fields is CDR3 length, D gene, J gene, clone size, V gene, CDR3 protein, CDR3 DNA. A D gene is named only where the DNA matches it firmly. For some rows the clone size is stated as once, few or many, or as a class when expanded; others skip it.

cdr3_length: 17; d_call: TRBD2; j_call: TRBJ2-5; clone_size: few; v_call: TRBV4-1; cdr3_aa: CASSQEGTSGSGGTQYF; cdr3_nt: TGCGCCAGCAGCCAAGAAGGGACTAGCGGGTCCGGAGGGACCCAGTACTTC
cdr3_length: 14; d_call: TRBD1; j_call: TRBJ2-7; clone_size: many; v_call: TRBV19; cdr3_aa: CASSLQGSSYEQYF; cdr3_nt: TGTGCCAGTAGTTTACAGGGGTCTTCCTACGAGCAGTACTTC
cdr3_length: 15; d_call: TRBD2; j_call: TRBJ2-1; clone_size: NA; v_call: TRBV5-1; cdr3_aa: CASSAGTSGVNEQFF; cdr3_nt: TGCGCCAGCAGCGCGGGGACTAGCGGGGTGAATGAGCAGTTCTTC
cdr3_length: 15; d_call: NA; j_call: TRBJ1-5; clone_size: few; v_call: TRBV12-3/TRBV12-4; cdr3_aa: CASCHGGYSNQPQHF; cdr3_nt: TGTGCCAGCTGCCACGGGGGGTATAGCAATCAGCCCCAGCATTTT
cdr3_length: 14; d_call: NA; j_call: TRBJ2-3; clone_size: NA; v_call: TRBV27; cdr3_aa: CASSFAHVTDTQYF; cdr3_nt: TGTGCCAGCAGTTTTGCCCACGTTACAGATACGCAGTATTTT
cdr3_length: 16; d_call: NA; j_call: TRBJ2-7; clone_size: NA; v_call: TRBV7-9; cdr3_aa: CASSFTTGTLVNEQYF; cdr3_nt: TGTGCCAGCAGCTTCACTACAGGGACCCTCGTGAACGAGCAGTACTTC
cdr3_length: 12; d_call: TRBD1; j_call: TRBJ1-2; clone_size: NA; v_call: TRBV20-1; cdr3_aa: CSTLTGDYGYTF; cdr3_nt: TGCAGTACCCTTACAGGGGACTATGGCTACACCTTC
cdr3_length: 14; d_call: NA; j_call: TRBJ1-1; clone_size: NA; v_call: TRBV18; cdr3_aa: CASSPVDANTEAFF; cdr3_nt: TGTGCCAGCTCACCAGTGGATGCTAACACTGAAGCTTTCTTT
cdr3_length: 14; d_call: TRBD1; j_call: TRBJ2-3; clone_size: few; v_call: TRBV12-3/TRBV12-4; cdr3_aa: CASTPQGVKDTQYF; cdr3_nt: TGTGCCAGCACCCCACAGGGGGTAAAAGATACGCAGTATTTT
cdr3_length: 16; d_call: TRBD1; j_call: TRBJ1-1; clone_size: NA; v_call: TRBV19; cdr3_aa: CASSPKQGSGRTEAFF; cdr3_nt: TGTGCCAGTAGTCCGAAACAGGGGTCCGGGAGGACTGAAGCTTTCTTT
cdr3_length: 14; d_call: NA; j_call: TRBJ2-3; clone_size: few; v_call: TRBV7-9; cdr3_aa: CASSQGLSTDTQYF; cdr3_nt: TGTGCCAGCAGCCAGGGACTTTCCACAGATACGCAGTATTTT
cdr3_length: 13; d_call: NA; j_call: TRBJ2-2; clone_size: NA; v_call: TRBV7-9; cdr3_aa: CASSLARTGELFF; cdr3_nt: TGTGCCAGCAGCTTAGCGAGGACCGGGGAGCTGTTTTTT
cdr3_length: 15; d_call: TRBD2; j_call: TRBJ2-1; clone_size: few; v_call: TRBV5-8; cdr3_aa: CASSPEGLAGNEQFF; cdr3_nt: TGTGCCAGCAGCCCCGAAGGACTAGCGGGGAATGAGCAGTTCTTC
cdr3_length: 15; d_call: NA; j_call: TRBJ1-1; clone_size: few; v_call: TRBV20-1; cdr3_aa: CSARDLWGPRTEAFF; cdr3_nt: TGCAGTGCTAGAGATCTCTGGGGCCCGAGGACTGAAGCTTTCTTT
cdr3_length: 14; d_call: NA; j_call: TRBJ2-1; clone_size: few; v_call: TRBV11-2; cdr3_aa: CASSLSQGPGSKFF; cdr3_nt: TGTGCCAGCAGCTTATCGCAAGGCCCGGGTTCGAAGTTCTTC
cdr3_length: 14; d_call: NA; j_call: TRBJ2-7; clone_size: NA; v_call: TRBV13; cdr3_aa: CASRRAGRTYEQYF; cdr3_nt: TGTGCCAGCAGGCGGGCAGGGCGAACCTACGAGCAGTACTTC
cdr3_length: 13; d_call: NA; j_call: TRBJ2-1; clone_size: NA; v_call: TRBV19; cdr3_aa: CASPLGVYNEQFF; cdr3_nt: TGTGCCAGCCCCCTGGGCGTCTACAATGAGCAGTTCTTC
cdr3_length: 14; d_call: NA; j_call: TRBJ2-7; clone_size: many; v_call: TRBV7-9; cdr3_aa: CASSSISALYEQYF; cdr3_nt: TGTGCCAGCAGCTCCATCTCGGCCCTCTACGAGCAGTACTTC
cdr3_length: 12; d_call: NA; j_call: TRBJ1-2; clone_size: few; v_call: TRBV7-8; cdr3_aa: CASGGGLYGYTF; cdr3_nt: TGTGCCAGCGGTGGAGGGTTATATGGCTACACCTTC
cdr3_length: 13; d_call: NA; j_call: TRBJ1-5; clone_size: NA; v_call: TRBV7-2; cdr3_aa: CASSPSFGQPQHF; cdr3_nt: TGTGCCAGCAGCCCTTCCTTTGGTCAGCCCCAGCATTTT
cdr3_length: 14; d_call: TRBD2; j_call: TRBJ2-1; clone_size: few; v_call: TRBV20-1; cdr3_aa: CSAPRAGGQNEQFF; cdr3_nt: TGCAGTGCTCCCCGAGCGGGGGGGCAGAATGAGCAGTTCTTC
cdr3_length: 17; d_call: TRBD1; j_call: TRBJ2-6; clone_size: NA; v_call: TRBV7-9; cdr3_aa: CASSLRGQGSGANVLTF; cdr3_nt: TGTGCCAGCAGCTTAAGGGGGCAGGGCTCTGGGGCCAACGTCCTGACTTTC
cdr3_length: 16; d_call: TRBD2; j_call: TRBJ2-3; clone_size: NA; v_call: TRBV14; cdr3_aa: CASSPPRRGSTDTQYF; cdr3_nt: TGTGCCAGCAGCCCGCCCCGGCGGGGGAGCACAGATACGCAGTATTTT
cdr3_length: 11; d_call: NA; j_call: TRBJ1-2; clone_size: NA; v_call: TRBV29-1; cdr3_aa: CSAGENYGYTF; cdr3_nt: TGCAGCGCCGGGGAAAACTATGGCTACACCTTC
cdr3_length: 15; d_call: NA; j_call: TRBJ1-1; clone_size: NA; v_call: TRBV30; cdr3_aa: CAWKVKAADNTEAFF; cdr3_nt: TGTGCCTGGAAGGTTAAGGCGGCGGACAACACTGAAGCTTTCTTT
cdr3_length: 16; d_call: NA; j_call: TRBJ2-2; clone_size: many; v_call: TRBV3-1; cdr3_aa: CASSQEGLVNTGELFF; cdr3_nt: TGTGCCAGCAGCCAAGAAGGGCTAGTAAACACCGGGGAGCTGTTTTTT
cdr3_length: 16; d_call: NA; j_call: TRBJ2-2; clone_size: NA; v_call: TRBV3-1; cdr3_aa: CASSQVSGAQTGELFF; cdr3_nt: TGTGCCAGCAGCCAAGTTTCGGGCGCTCAGACCGGGGAGCTGTTTTTT
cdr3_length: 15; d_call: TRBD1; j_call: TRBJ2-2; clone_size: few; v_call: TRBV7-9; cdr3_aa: CASRGTGANTGELFF; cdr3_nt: TGTGCCAGCAGAGGGACAGGGGCAAACACCGGGGAGCTGTTTTTT
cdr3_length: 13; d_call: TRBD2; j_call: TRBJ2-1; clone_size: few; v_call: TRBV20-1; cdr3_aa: CSASSGGINEQFF; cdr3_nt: TGCAGTGCCAGCAGCGGGGGGATCAATGAGCAGTTCTTC
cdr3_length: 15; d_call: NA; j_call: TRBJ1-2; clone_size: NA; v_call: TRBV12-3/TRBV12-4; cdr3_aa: CASSFAPQGTTGYTF; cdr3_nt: TGTGCCAGCAGTTTTGCCCCGCAGGGGACTACGGGCTACACCTTC
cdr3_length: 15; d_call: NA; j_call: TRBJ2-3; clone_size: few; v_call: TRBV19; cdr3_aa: CASSPLGSTTDTQYF; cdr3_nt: TGTGCCAGTAGTCCTCTAGGGAGTACCACAGATACGCAGTATTTT
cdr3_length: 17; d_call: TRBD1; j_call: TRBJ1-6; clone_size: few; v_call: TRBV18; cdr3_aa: CASSPLTGEGPNSPLHF; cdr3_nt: TGTGCCAGCTCACCATTGACAGGGGAAGGACCAAATTCACCCCTCCACTTT
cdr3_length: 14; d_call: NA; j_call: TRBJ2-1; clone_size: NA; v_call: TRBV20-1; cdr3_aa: CSARRIENYHEQFF; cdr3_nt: TGCAGTGCTAGGAGAATTGAGAATTATCATGAGCAGTTCTTC
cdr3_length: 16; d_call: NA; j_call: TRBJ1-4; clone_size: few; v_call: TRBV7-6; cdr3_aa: CASSYGQTATNEKLFF; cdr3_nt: TGTGCCAGCAGCTACGGACAGACCGCAACTAATGAAAAACTGTTTTTT
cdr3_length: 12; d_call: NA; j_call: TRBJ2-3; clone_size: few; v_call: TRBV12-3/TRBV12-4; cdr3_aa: CASSGVTDTQYF; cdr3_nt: TGTGCCAGCAGCGGGGTCACAGATACGCAGTATTTT
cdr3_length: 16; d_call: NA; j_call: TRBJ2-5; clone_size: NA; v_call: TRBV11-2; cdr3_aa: CASSLLFSGNQETQYF; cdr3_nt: TGTGCCAGCAGCTTATTGTTTAGCGGAAACCAAGAGACCCAGTACTTC
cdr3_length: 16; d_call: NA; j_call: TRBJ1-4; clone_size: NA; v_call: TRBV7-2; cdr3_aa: CASSLVGHLGEKTVFF; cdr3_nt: NA
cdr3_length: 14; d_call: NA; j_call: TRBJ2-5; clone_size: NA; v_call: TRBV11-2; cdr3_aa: CASSTRTAKETQYF; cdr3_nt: TGTGCCAGCAGCACGCGGACCGCTAAAGAGACCCAGTACTTC
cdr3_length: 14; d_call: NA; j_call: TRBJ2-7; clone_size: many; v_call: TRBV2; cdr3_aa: CASMGVAENYEQYF; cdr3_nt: TGTGCCAGCATGGGGGTAGCGGAAAACTACGAGCAGTACTTC
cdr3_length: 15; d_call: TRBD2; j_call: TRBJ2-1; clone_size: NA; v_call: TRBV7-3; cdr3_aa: CASSLLAGGPREQFF; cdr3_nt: TGTGCCAGCAGCCTGCTAGCGGGGGGGCCAAGGGAGCAGTTCTTC
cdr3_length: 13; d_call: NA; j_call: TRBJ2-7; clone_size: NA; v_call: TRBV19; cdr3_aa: CASSTQGTHEQYF; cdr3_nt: TGTGCCAGTAGTACCCAGGGGACCCACGAGCAGTACTTC
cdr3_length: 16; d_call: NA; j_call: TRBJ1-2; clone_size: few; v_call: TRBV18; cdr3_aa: CASSPLTTGGDEDNTF; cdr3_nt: TGTGCCAGCTCACCCCTAACGACAGGAGGGGATGAGGATAACACCTTC
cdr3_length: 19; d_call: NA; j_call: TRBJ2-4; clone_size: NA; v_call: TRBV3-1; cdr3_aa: CASSPANGRIVLAKNIQYF; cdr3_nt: TGTGCCAGCAGCCCGGCTAATGGAAGGATTGTCCTAGCCAAAAACATTCAGTACTTC
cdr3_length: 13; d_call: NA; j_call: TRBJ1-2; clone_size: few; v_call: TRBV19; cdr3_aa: CASSGWAAYGYTF; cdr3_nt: TGTGCCAGTAGTGGTTGGGCTGCCTATGGCTACACCTTC
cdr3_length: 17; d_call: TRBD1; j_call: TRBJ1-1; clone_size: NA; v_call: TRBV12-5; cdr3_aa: CASGQPGQGFMNTEAFF; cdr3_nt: TGTGCTAGTGGTCAACCGGGACAGGGTTTCATGAACACTGAAGCTTTCTTT
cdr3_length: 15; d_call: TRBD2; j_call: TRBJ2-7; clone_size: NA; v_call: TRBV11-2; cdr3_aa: CASSFDVAGGREQYF; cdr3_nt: TGTGCCAGCAGCTTCGACGTAGCGGGGGGGAGGGAGCAGTACTTC